This T cell receptor (beta chain) was sequenced in a study of blood T cell dynamics during melanoma immunotherapy. The ends were cut back, 8 bases at V and 1 base at J, with 5 bases in the middle. The germline V gene has CDR1 MDHEN and CDR2 SYDVKM. The CDR3 contains 11 residues. Method: immunoSEQ multiplex PCR; TCRdb's copy keeps in-frame clones and lacks some. This sample has about 7,600 clones, with 85% to 90% found just once. Time point meaning: week 3, after first cycle of checkpoint inhibitor. This clone is a singleton in its sample. The V gene is TRBV28, the J gene TRBJ1-1; D ambiguous. The sample consisted of blood, taken from a patient treated with checkpoint blockade. This receptor was identified in a human donor with melanoma. The CDR3 bases are TGTGCCAGCGCGAAGAACACTGAAGCTTTCTTT. This sequence encodes CASAKNTEAFF.